One sample yielded the 23 T cell receptor beta chains listed below, sequenced in a study of identical twins' blood T cells. TCRdb itself ran the 5' RACE reads through MiXCR, one entry per CDR3 protein. Of roughly 380,000 distinct CDR3 sequences listed, around 30% are singletons. The specimen was PBMCs. Receptors were obtained from a woman aged 18 to 55 in good health.

Note on this clonotype: An end of the junction does not agree with germline; a read error may underlie this. The V call is TRBV12-3 or TRBV12-4, the J call TRBJ1-5; TRBD1 matches at 10 bases. The CDR3 covers 16 residues. Here the CDR3 DNA reads TGTGCCGGCAGTTCTAGGACAGGGGGAGGGAGTCAGCCCCAGCATTTT. Encoded protein: CAGSSRTGGGSQPQHF.

The chain has TRBV20-1 and TRBJ1-3; D is ambiguous. Germline loops: CDR1 DFQATT, CDR2 SNEGSKA (reference sequence). This CDR3 contains 13 residues. The V and J ends lost 2 bases and 0 bases respectively, with 5 bases between them. CDR3 residues: CSARSLSGNTIYF. The CDR3 DNA reads as TGCAGTGCTAGATCCCTCTCTGGAAACACCATATATTTT.

This clonotype was picked up a small number of times. CDR3 nucleotide sequence: TGTGCCAGCAGCTTCGGGAGCGGGAGAAGAGTAAAAACCGAGCAGTACTTC. Translated: CASSFGSGRRVKTEQYF. V gene TRBV7-6 combines with J gene TRBJ2-7; 8 bases are shared with TRBD2. With V trimmed by 3 bases and J by 6 bases, 16 bases remained unmatched. Germline lookup yields CDR1 SGHVS and CDR2 FNYEAQ. This CDR3 is built from 17 residues.

In its sample, this clonotype was seen once. V and J are TRBV7-2 and TRBJ2-2; D unclear. This CDR3 has 11 residues. Looked up from germline, CDR1 is SGHTA and CDR2 is FQGNSA. Between the trimmed V and J ends, which lost 4 bases and 10 bases, there was a span of 7 bases. CDR3 loop: CASSSLEELFF. CDR3 bases: TGTGCCAGCAGCTCTCTCGAGGAGCTGTTTTTT.

This clonotype was seen only a few times. The chain recombines TRBV27 with TRBJ1-2, with 8 bases identical to TRBD1. Germline-derived CDR1 and CDR2 are MNHEY and SMNVEV (reference sequence). V lost 6 bases and J lost 4; bases outside the gene matches: 13. The length of the CDR3 is 16 residues. The CDR3 coding sequence is TGTGCCAGCAGCCTTACCGGGACAGGATTCCTCTATGGCTACACCTTC. Its translation: CASSLTGTGFLYGYTF.

V gene TRBV29-1 combines with J gene TRBJ2-7, with TRBD2 as a possible D gene (5 bases). From germline, CDR1 is SQVTM and CDR2 ANQGSEA. The CDR3 spans 12 residues. V lost 4 bases, J lost 4 bases, and 11 bases lay in between. The DNA for the CDR3 is TGCAGCGTTGCCGAAACGGGATACGAGCAGTACTTC. Translation gives CSVAETGYEQYF.

CDR3 sequence: CSARDNQETQYF. The CDR3, as DNA: TGCAGTGCTAGAGATAACCAAGAGACCCAGTACTTC. The rearrangement joins TRBV20-1 to TRBJ2-5; D is undetermined. CDR1 DFQATT and CDR2 SNEGSKA come from the germline V gene (reference sequence). The CDR3 sequence is 12 residues long. V shed 0 bases and J shed 0 bases, with 2 bases lying between them.

This clonotype was counted at least ten times. The CDR3 region is CASSQSYNEQFF. CDR3 bases: TGTGCCAGCAGTCAATCGTACAATGAGCAGTTCTTC. The V call is TRBV27, the J call TRBJ2-1; unclear D gene. The CDR3 is 12 residues long. Germline V gene sequence: CDR1 MNHEY, CDR2 SMNVEV (reference sequence). With 5 bases removed from V and 4 bases from J, the gap between germline ends came to 6 bases.

Only one count was recorded for this clonotype. The chain uses TRBV12-3 or TRBV12-4 and TRBJ2-2; the D gene is possibly TRBD2 (5 bases). The CDR3 totals 14 residues. V dropped 6 bases and J dropped 2 bases, with 10 bases sitting between them. The CDR3 nucleotides read TGTGCCAGCAGATCACTAGGAAACACCGGGGAGCTGTTTTTT. Amino acids: CASRSLGNTGELFF.

This clonotype came up a few times. CDR3 in amino acids: CSAADRGGGYTF. CDR3 bases: TGCAGTGCTGCAGACAGGGGAGGTGGCTACACCTTC. This chain joins TRBV20-1 and TRBJ1-2; 8 bases are a match to TRBD1. This CDR3 contains 12 residues. Looked up from germline, CDR1 is DFQATT and CDR2 is SNEGSKA (reference sequence). V dropped 5 bases and J dropped 7; count of bases not matched to a gene: 6.

The J gene is TRBJ1-1, the V gene TRBV11-3; D gene ambiguous. The V end was cut by 2 bases, the J end by 6 bases, with 10 bases between. Germline assignment: CDR1 SGHNT and CDR2 YENEEA. The CDR3 totals 13 residues. The CDR3 DNA reads TGTGCCAGCAGCTTACCGGGAAATCCTGAAGCTTTCTTT. Amino acid sequence: CASSLPGNPEAFF.

To note about this clonotype: A much bigger clone sits one base away, suggesting this may be a read error. The conserved final phenylalanine or tryptophan is absent from the CDR3, which likely points to a read error. The chain is built from TRBV11-2 and TRBJ2-7; D remains ambiguous. Germline CDR1 reads SGHAT; CDR2 reads FQNNGV. V gave up 5 bases and J gave up 3 bases, with 8 bases separating them. This CDR3 has 12 amino acids. CDR3 region: CASSHPGYEQYL. The CDR3 nucleotides are TGTGCCAGCAGCCATCCCGGCTACGAGCAGTACTTA.

This clonotype has only a few counts. The rearrangement joins TRBV29-1 to TRBJ1-1; 9 nucleotides match TRBD1. The V gene end was trimmed by 6 bases and the J gene end by 5 bases; junction bases not matched to a gene: 4. Germline assignment: CDR1 SQVTM and CDR2 ANQGSEA. There are 12 residues in the CDR3. DNA for the CDR3: TGCAGCGTAGTACAGGGGGCGACTGAAGCTTTCTTT. As protein: CSVVQGATEAFF. Full variable domain (missing parts from reference TRBV29-1 and TRBJ1-1): SAVISQKPSRDICQRGTSLTIQCQVDSQVTMMFWYRQQPGQSLTLIATANQGSEATYESGFVIDKFPISRPNLTFSTLTVSNMSPEDSSIYLCSVVQGATEAFFGQGTRLTVV.

This clonotype was counted between two and nine times. The chain combines TRBV7-2 with TRBJ1-1, with a weak D call TRBD1 (6 bases). Germline V gives CDR1 SGHTA, CDR2 FQGNSA. CDR3 length: 12 residues. Trimming stripped 2 bases from V and 8 bases from J, with 9 bases between. The CDR3 spells CASSLPGQEAFF. CDR3 DNA: TGTGCCAGCAGCTTACCGGGACAAGAAGCTTTCTTT.

This clonotype was counted once. The J gene is TRBJ2-3, the V gene TRBV3-1, with unresolved D. Trimming cost V 1 base and J 7 bases, with 9 bases left between them. This CDR3 has 13 residues. The germline gives CDR1 LGHDT, CDR2 YNNKEL (reference sequence). Here the CDR3 DNA reads TGTGCCAGCAGCCAAGTCCTGGATAATACGCAGTATTTT. Amino acids: CASSQVLDNTQYF.

This clonotype was counted at least ten times. CDR3 nucleotide sequence: TGTGCCAGCAGTCCACAGGGTATTCGAACTGAAGCTTTCTTT. It yields the protein CASSPQGIRTEAFF. The chain employs TRBV11-3 and TRBJ1-1, with D perhaps matching TRBD1 (6 bases). Per germline, CDR1 SGHNT and CDR2 YENEEA. CDR3 length: 14 residues. V was cut by 6 bases and J by 5 bases, with 16 bases left in between.

This clonotype came up a few times. The chain is built from TRBV29-1 and TRBJ1-1; no firm D call. This CDR3 contains 12 residues. Germline loops: CDR1 SQVTM, CDR2 ANQGSEA. Between the trimmed V and J ends, which lost 5 bases and 0 bases, there was a span of 7 bases. The CDR3 loop reads CSVSTVNTEAFF. Here the CDR3 DNA reads TGCAGCGTTTCTACAGTGAACACTGAAGCTTTCTTT.

This chain connects TRBV9 to TRBJ1-3; 9 nucleotides align to TRBD1. The germline CDR1 and CDR2 sequences are SGDLS and YYNGEE. After removal of 3 bases from V and 2 bases from J, the junction contained 6 bases not matched to a gene. The CDR3 sequence is 16 residues long. As DNA, the CDR3 is TGTGCCAGCAGCGCTAAGGGACAGGGTACTGGAAACACCATATATTTT. It translates to CASSAKGQGTGNTIYF.

V and J are TRBV19 and TRBJ2-7, with D perhaps TRBD1 (6 bases). Germline values: CDR1 LNHDA, CDR2 SQIVND (reference sequence). V was shortened by 6 bases and J by 5 bases, with 20 bases between the two germline ends. This CDR3 comprises 15 residues. The DNA of the CDR3 is TGTGCCAGTAGCCTACCGACAGGCATGAGGAACGAGCAGTACTTC. Translation gives CASSLPTGMRNEQYF. The full variable domain, completed using reference TRBV19 and TRBJ2-7, is DGGITQSPKYLFRKEGQNVTLSCEQNLNHDAMYWYRQDPGQGLRLIYYSQIVNDFQKGDIAEGYSVSREKKESFPLTVTSAQKNPTAFYLCASSLPTGMRNEQYFGPGTRLTVT.

V usage is TRBV3-1 and J usage is TRBJ1-1; 9 positions match TRBD1. V shed 6 bases and J 4 bases; nucleotides not matched to a gene: 12. The CDR3 is made up of 16 amino acids. CDR1 is LGHDT, CDR2 YNNKEL, per germline (reference sequence). The CDR3 region is CASSRQGGRMGTEAFF. CDR3 nucleotides: TGTGCCAGCAGTCGACAGGGGGGTCGGATGGGCACTGAAGCTTTCTTT.

This clonotype was recorded a few times. This sequence joins TRBV9 and TRBJ2-2; no clear D. The CDR3 runs 13 residues. Between the trimmed V and J ends, which lost 4 bases and 7 bases, there was a span of 11 bases. Germline V gives CDR1 SGDLS, CDR2 YYNGEE. The CDR3 region is CASSTRPGGELFF. For the CDR3, the DNA is TGTGCCAGCAGCACCCGACCAGGCGGGGAGCTGTTTTTT.

The J gene is TRBJ2-2, the V gene TRBV7-9; D unresolved. The germline V gene encodes CDR1 SEHNR and CDR2 FQNEAQ (reference sequence). The CDR3 loop spans 16 amino acids. V was trimmed by 5 bases and J by 1 base, leaving 14 bases between them. As DNA, the CDR3 is TGTGCCAGCAGCCAGAATAATCCCTTGAACACCGGGGAGCTGTTTTTT. Amino acid sequence: CASSQNNPLNTGELFF.

This clonotype has a handful of counts. The J gene is TRBJ2-3, the V gene TRBV5-1; D assignment may be TRBD1 or TRBD2 (5 bases each). Germline lookup yields CDR1 SGHRS and CDR2 YFSETQ. There are 13 residues in the CDR3. Trimming stripped 4 bases from V and 6 bases from J, with 12 bases between. CDR3 amino acids: CASSIRDADTQYF. CDR3 DNA: TGCGCCAGCAGCATCCGGGACGCGGATACGCAGTATTTT.